The text below deals with one T cell receptor (beta chain). The sample belongs to a study of T cells in Graves' hyperthyroidism and ophthalmopathy. V lost 7 bases and J lost 7, with 13 bases in between. Germline V lookup: CDR1 LNHDA, CDR2 SQIVND (reference sequence). The CDR3 covers 12 residues. The investigators amplified TCR beta CDR3 regions from RNA transcripts. First-round RT-PCR with HTBI primers amplified the TCR CDR3 region. TCRdb re-called the multiplex PCR reads through MiXCR, storing one row per CDR3 protein. The sample lists a few hundred thousand distinct CDR3 sequences, around 16% occurring once.

This TCR came from a woman aged 18-30 years with Graves' hyperthyroidism. What was sequenced was blood. The J gene is TRBJ1-2, the V gene TRBV19; a weak D match, TRBD1 (6 bases). This CDR3 reads CASTPDRIGYTF. The CDR3 bases are TGTGCCAGTACCCCGGACAGAATTGGCTACACCTTC.